These 9 T cell receptor beta chains were sequenced from one sample in a study of T cell responses to AZD1222 COVID-19 vaccine. Sequencing was performed with immunoSEQ multiplex PCR; in TCRdb, only in-frame clones are kept and a portion is missing. The sample records about 200,000 clones, around 88% being singletons. The input for sequencing was peripheral blood, taken on day 0 of AZD1222 vaccination. These TCRs come from an adult in good health.

CDR3 coding DNA: TGTGCCAGCAGCTTTGGAGGAAACACCATATATTTT. Residues: CASSFGGNTIYF. This chain uses TRBV7-2 with TRBJ1-3; D gene ambiguous. The CDR3 runs to 12 residues. Looked up from germline, CDR1 is SGHTA and CDR2 is FQGNSA. V lost 3 bases, J lost 4 bases, and 4 bases lay in between.

The table lists this clone with a count of one. The chain employs TRBV7-3 and TRBJ2-1; 13 nucleotides agree with TRBD2. The germline V gene has CDR1 SGHTA and CDR2 FQGTGA. There are 16 residues in the CDR3. V was clipped by 4 bases and J by 8 bases; unmatched bases: 8. CDR3 DNA: TGTGCCAGCAGCTCCATGGGACTAGCGGGGATCGATGAGCAGTTCTTC. Translating it yields CASSSMGLAGIDEQFF.

CDR3 bases: TGCGCCAGCAGCACAGGACAGTTCAATTCTGAAGCTTTCTTT. Its translation is CASSTGQFNSEAFF. The genes are TRBV5-1 and TRBJ1-1; TRBD1 might be the D (6 bases). The CDR3 has 14 residues. Trimming stripped 4 bases from V and 6 bases from J, with 16 bases between. Germline CDR1 is SGHRS and CDR2 is YFSETQ.

The genes are TRBV29-1 and TRBJ1-1; D possibly corresponds to TRBD1 (5 bases). Trimming took off 4 bases at V and 4 bases at J, with 13 bases between the two ends. The CDR3 is made up of 13 amino acids. CDR1 SQVTM and CDR2 ANQGSEA come from the germline V gene. CDR3: CSVGLQGGTEAFF. The CDR3 region has the DNA TGCAGCGTTGGTTTGCAGGGCGGCACTGAAGCTTTCTTT.

The rearrangement uses TRBV6-2 or TRBV6-3 and TRBJ1-5; D unclear. V was clipped by 0 bases and J by 3 bases, with 12 bases between them. Germline V lookup: CDR1 MNHEY, CDR2 SVGEGT. This CDR3 comprises 16 residues. CDR3 bases: TGTGCCAGCAGTTACTCGGCCTCCCTATACAATCAGCCCCAGCATTTT. It is translated as CASSYSASLYNQPQHF.

This chain connects TRBV5-1 to TRBJ1-4; TRBD1 is a possible D gene (6 bases). This CDR3 has 14 residues. V was trimmed by 4 bases and J by 7 bases, leaving 14 bases between them. CDR1 SGHRS and CDR2 YFSETQ come from the germline V gene. In DNA, the CDR3 is TGCGCCAGCAGCACGGGCCCGGGGGCTGAAAAACTGTTTTTT. Protein: CASSTGPGAEKLFF.

This clone came up a few times. The chain recombines TRBV5-1 with TRBJ1-4, with D unresolved. This CDR3 comprises 15 residues. Between the trimmed V and J ends, which lost 0 bases and 8 bases, there was a span of 14 bases. The germline CDR1 and CDR2 sequences are SGHRS and YFSETQ. The CDR3 region has the DNA TGCGCCAGCAGCTTGGAGAGGGCTGGCGGGGAAAAACTGTTTTTT. It specifies CASSLERAGGEKLFF.

This chain links TRBV19 with TRBJ1-6, with unresolved D. The CDR3 loop spans 14 amino acids. Trimming removed 3 bases from V and 3 bases from J, with 6 bases in between. CDR1 is LNHDA and CDR2 is SQIVND in the germline V gene (reference sequence). The DNA of the CDR3 is TGTGCCAGTAGTATGCAGAGCTATAATTCACCCCTCCACTTT. This codes for CASSMQSYNSPLHF.

This chain links TRBV18 with TRBJ2-7; 8 bases map to TRBD1. The length of the CDR3 is 14 residues. Trimming removed 0 bases from V and 2 bases from J; junction bases left unmatched: 0. Germline CDR1 is KGHSH and CDR2 is LQKENI. The CDR3 nucleotides are TGTGCCAGCTCACCACCGACAGGGGCCTACGAGCAGTACTTC. It encodes CASSPPTGAYEQYF. The full variable domain, with the rest looked up from reference TRBV18 and TRBJ2-7, is NAGVMQNPRHLVRRRGQEARLRCSPMKGHSHVYWYRQLPEEGLKFMVYLQKENIIDESGMPKERFSAEFPKEGPSILRIQQVVRGDSAAYFCASSPPTGAYEQYFGPGTRLTVT.